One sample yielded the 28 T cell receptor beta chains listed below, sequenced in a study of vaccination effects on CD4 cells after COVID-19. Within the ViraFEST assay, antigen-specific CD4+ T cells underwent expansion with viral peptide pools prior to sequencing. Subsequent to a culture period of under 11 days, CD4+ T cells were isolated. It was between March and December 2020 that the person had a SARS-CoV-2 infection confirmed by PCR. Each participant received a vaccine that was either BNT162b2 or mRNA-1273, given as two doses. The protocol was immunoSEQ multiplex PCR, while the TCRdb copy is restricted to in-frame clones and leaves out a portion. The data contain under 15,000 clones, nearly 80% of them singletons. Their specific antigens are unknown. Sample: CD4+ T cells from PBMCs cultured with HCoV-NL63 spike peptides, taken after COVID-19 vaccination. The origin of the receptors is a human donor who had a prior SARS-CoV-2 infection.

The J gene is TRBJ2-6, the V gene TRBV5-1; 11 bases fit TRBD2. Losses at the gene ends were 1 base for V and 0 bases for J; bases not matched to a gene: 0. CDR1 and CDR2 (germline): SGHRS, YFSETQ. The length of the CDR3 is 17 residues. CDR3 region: CASSLTSGSSGANVLTF. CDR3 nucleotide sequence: TGCGCCAGCAGCTTGACTAGCGGGAGCTCTGGGGCCAACGTCCTGACTTTC.

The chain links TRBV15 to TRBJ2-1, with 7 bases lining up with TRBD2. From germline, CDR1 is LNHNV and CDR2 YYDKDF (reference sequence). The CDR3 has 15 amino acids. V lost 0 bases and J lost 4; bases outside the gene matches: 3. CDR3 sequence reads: CATSRDGGGYNEQFF. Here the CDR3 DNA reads TGTGCCACCAGCAGAGATGGGGGGGGATACAATGAGCAGTTCTTC. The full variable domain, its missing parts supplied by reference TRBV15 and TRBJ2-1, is DAMVIQNPRYQVTQFGKPVTLSCSQTLNHNVMYWYQQKSSQAPKLLFHYYDKDFNNEADTPDNFQSRRPNTSFCFLDIRSPGLGDTAMYLCATSRDGGGYNEQFFGPGTRLTVL.

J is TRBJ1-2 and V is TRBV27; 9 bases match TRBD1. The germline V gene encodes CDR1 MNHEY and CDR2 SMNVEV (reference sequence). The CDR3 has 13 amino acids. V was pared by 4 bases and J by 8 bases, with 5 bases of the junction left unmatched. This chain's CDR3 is CASSSNRGRGYTF. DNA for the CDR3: TGTGCCAGCAGTTCCAACAGGGGGCGCGGCTACACCTTC.

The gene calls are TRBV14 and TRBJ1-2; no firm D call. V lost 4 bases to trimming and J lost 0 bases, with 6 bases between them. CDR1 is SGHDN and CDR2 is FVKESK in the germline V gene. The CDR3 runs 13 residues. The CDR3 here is CASSPNPNYGYTF. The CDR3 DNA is TGTGCCAGCAGCCCCAACCCTAACTATGGCTACACCTTC. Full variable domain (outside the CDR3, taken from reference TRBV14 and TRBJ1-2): EAGVTQFPSHSVIEKGQTVTLRCDPISGHDNLYWYRRVMGKEIKFLLHFVKESKQDESGMPNNRFLAERTGGTYSTLKVQPAELEDSGVYFCASSPNPNYGYTFGSGTRLTVV.

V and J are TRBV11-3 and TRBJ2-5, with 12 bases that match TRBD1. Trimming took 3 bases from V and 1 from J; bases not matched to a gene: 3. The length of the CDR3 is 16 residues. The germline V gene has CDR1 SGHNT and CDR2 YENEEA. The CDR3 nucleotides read TGTGCCAGCAGCTTCTGGGACAGGGGGCTCCAAGAGACCCAGTACTTC. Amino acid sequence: CASSFWDRGLQETQYF.

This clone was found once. The CDR3 DNA is TGCGCCAGCAGCTTAACGACAGGGTATAATGAAAAACTGTTTTTT. Its protein product is CASSLTTGYNEKLFF. The chain recombines TRBV5-1 with TRBJ1-4, with 7 bases aligning to TRBD1. The CDR3 sequence is 15 residues long. V gave up 2 bases and J gave up 4 bases; unmatched junction bases: 5. Germline V CDR1 and CDR2: SGHRS, YFSETQ.

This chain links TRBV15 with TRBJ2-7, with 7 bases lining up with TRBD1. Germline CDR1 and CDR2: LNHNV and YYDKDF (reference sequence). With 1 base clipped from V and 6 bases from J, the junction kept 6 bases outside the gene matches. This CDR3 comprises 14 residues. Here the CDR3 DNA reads TGTGCCACCAGCAGAGTGACAGGGTTCAGCGAGCAGTACTTC. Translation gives CATSRVTGFSEQYF.

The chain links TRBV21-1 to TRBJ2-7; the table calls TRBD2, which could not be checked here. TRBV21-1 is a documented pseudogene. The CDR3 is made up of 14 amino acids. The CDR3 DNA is TGTGCCAGCAGCAAAGAAGGAGGTGCCTACGAGCAGTACTTC. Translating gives CASSKEGGAYEQYF.

CDR3 protein: CASSQGGLGEAGVIEQFF. The CDR3 bases are TGTGCCAGCAGCCAAGGGGGGCTCGGGGAAGCGGGAGTTATTGAGCAGTTCTTC. The V gene is TRBV4-2, the J gene TRBJ2-1; 8 bases map to TRBD2. In germline, CDR1 is LGHNA, CDR2 YNFKEQ. Unmatched junction bases numbered 17, after V lost 1 base and J lost 9 bases. CDR3 size: 18 residues.

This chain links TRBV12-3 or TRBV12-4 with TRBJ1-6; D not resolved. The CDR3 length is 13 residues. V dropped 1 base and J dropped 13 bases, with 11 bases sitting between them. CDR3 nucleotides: TGTGCCAGCAGTTTAGGCAGGTCCTGGCCCCTCCACTTT. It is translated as CASSLGRSWPLHF.

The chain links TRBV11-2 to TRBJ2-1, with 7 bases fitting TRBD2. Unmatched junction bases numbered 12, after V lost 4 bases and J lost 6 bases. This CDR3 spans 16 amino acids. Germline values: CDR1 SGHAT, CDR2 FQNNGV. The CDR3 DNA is TGTGCCAGCAGCTCCGGATCCGGGACTAACGGCAATGAGCAGTTCTTC. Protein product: CASSSGSGTNGNEQFF.

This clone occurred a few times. The DNA for the CDR3 is TGTGCCAGCAGCTTTATAAGCGCCGGGACTAGCGGGTACGAGCAGTACTTC. It codes for CASSFISAGTSGYEQYF. This chain joins TRBV7-2 and TRBJ2-7, with TRBD2 identical over 12 bases. Trimming at V came to 3 bases and at J to 4 bases, leaving 10 bases not matched to a gene. CDR1 and CDR2 (germline): SGHTA, FQGNSA. This CDR3 region has 17 residues.

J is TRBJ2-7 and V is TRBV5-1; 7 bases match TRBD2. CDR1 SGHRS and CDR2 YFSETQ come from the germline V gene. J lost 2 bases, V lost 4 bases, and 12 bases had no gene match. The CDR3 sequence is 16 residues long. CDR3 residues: CASSIGQGGWAYEQYF. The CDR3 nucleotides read TGCGCCAGCAGCATCGGCCAGGGAGGGTGGGCCTACGAGCAGTACTTC.

The CDR3 loop reads CASSRDPISYNEQFF. CDR3 nucleotides: TGTGCCAGTAGTCGTGATCCCATCTCCTACAATGAGCAGTTCTTC. J is TRBJ2-1 and V is TRBV19; D not certain. CDR3 length: 15 amino acids. Germline V gene data show CDR1 as LNHDA and CDR2 as SQIVND (reference sequence). The V and J ends lost 5 bases and 0 bases respectively, with 11 bases between them.

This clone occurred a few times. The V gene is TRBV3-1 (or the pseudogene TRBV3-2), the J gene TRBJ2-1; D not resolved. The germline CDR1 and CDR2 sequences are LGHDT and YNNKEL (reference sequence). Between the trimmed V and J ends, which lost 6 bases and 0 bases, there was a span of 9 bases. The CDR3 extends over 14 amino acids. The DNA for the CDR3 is TGTGCCAGCAGTGTGCGGAGCTCCTACAATGAGCAGTTCTTC. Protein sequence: CASSVRSSYNEQFF.

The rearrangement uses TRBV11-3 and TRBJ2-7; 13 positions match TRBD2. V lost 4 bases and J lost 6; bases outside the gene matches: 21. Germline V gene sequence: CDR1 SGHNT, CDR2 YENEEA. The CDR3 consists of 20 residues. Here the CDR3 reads CASSSDPGLAGDPADREQYF. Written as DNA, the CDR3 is TGTGCCAGCAGCTCCGACCCAGGACTAGCGGGAGACCCAGCCGATCGCGAGCAGTACTTC.

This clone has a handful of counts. CDR3 sequence (DNA): TGCGCCAGCAGCCAAGATGATTGGGTAGTATCAGATACGCAGTATTTT. Translated, it gives CASSQDDWVVSDTQYF. V usage is TRBV4-1 and J usage is TRBJ2-3; D is ambiguous. Trimming took 0 bases from V and 4 from J, leaving 14 bases between them. The germline CDR1 and CDR2 sequences are MGHRA and YSYEKL. This CDR3 is 16 amino acids long.

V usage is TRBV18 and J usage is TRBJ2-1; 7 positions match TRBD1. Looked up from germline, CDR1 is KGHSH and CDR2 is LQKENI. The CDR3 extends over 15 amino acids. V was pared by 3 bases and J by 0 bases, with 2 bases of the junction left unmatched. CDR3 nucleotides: TGTGCCAGCTCACCGGGACAGAGCTCCTACAATGAGCAGTTCTTC. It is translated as CASSPGQSSYNEQFF.

The CDR3 reads CATSRGTGGASPYNEQFF. The CDR3 bases are TGTGCCACCAGCAGGGGGACAGGGGGGGCAAGCCCCTACAATGAGCAGTTCTTC. The chain combines TRBV15 with TRBJ2-1, with 11 bases identical to TRBD1. CDR3 length: 18 amino acids. Germline CDR1 LNHNV, CDR2 YYDKDF (reference sequence). The V segment lost 3 bases and the J segment 2 bases; nucleotides outside the gene matches: 9.

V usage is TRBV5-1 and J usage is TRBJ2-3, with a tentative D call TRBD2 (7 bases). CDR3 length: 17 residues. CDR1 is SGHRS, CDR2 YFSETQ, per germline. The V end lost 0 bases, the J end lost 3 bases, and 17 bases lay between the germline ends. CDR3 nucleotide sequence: TGCGCCAGCAGCTTGGTTGGGGGGGCCGTGGGGACAGATACGCAGTATTTT. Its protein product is CASSLVGGAVGTDTQYF.

The CDR3 protein is CASSPPGRLRRDGYTF. The CDR3 bases are TGTGCCAGCTCACCACCGGGGAGACTCAGAAGGGATGGCTACACCTTC. The chain joins TRBV18 to TRBJ1-2, with unresolved D. The CDR3 consists of 16 residues. Germline V gene data show CDR1 as KGHSH and CDR2 as LQKENI. Deletions cut 0 bases from V and 6 bases from J, with 17 bases between.

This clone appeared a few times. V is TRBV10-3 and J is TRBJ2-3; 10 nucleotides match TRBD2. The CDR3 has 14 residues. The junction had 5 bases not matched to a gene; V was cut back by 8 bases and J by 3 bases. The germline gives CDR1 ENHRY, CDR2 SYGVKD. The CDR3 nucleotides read TGTGCCATCGGCCTAGCGGGAGTTACAGATACGCAGTATTTT. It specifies CAIGLAGVTDTQYF.

The DNA of the CDR3 is TGTGCCAGCAGTTTACGGGGCACAGATACGCAGTATTTT. This gives the protein CASSLRGTDTQYF. The chain has TRBV27 and TRBJ2-3; no firm D call. This CDR3 has 13 amino acids. Germline V lookup: CDR1 MNHEY, CDR2 SMNVEV (reference sequence). V was cut by 2 bases and J by 1 base, with 4 bases left in between.

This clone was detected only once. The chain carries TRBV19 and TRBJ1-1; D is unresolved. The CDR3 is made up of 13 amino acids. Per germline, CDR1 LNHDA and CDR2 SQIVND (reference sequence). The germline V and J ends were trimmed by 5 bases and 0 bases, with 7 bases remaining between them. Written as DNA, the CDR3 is TGTGCCAGTAGTCTCAACATGAACACTGAAGCTTTCTTT. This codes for CASSLNMNTEAFF.

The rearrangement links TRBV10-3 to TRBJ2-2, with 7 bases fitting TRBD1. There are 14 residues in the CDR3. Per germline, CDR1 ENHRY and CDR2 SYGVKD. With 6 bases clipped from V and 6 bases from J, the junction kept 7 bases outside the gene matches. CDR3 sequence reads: CAIRGQAGAGELFF. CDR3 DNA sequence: TGTGCCATCAGAGGACAGGCCGGCGCCGGGGAGCTGTTTTTT.

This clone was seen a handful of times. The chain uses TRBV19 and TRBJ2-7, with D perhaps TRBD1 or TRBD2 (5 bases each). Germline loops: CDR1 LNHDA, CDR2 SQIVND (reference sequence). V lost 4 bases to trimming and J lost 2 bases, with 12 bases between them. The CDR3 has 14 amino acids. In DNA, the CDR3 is TGTGCCAGTAGTAGACGGGACGGAGCCTACGAGCAGTACTTC. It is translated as CASSRRDGAYEQYF. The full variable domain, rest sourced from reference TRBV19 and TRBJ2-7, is DGGITQSPKYLFRKEGQNVTLSCEQNLNHDAMYWYRQDPGQGLRLIYYSQIVNDFQKGDIAEGYSVSREKKESFPLTVTSAQKNPTAFYLCASSRRDGAYEQYFGPGTRLTVT.

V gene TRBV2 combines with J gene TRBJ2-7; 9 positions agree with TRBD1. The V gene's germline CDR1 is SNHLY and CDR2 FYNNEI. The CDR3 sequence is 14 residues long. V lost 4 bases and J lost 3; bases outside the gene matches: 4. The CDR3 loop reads CASSGTGVYYEQYF. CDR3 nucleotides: TGTGCCAGCAGTGGGACAGGGGTCTACTACGAGCAGTACTTC.

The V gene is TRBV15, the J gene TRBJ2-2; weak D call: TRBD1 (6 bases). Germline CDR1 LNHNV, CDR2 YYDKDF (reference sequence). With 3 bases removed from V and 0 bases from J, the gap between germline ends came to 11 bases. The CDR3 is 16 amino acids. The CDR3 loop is CATSRDRAANTGELFF. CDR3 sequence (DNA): TGTGCCACCAGCAGGGACAGAGCAGCGAACACCGGGGAGCTGTTTTTT.